The 21 T cell receptor beta chains below all came from one sample that was sequenced in a study of control samples from healthy donors and cancer patients. Here immunoSEQ multiplex PCR was the method, and the copy in TCRdb shows in-frame clones only, minus some. The sample consists of around 130,000 clones, around 89% of them appearing once. The material sequenced was blood. These receptors originate from a man in his fifties in good health.

Here the CDR3 reads CASNPTGRNQPQHF. In nucleotides, the CDR3 is TGTGCCAGCAACCCGACAGGACGCAATCAGCCCCAGCATTTT. The rearrangement joins TRBV2 to TRBJ1-5; tentative D call: TRBD1 (6 bases). The CDR3 spans 14 residues. The germline V gene has CDR1 SNHLY and CDR2 FYNNEI. Trimming took off 7 bases at V and 2 bases at J, with 12 bases between the two ends.

This clone appeared a single time. V gene TRBV9 combines with J gene TRBJ1-1; D is perhaps TRBD1 (6 bases). V lost 3 bases, J lost 4 bases, and 13 bases lay in between. The germline V gene encodes CDR1 SGDLS and CDR2 YYNGEE. CDR3 length: 14 residues. The CDR3 DNA sequence: TGTGCCAGCAGCGCCAACAGGGAGGGCACTGAAGCTTTCTTT. Residues: CASSANREGTEAFF.

The V gene is TRBV19, the J gene TRBJ1-2; D is unresolved. Germline V CDR1 and CDR2: LNHDA, SQIVND (reference sequence). Trimming shortened V by 3 bases and J by 6 bases, and 14 bases separated the two germline ends. The CDR3 totals 14 residues. The CDR3 DNA is TGTGCCAGTAGTATCGCCGACCCCCCCCATGGCTACACCTTC. It specifies CASSIADPPHGYTF. Full variable domain (missing parts from reference TRBV19 and TRBJ1-2): DGGITQSPKYLFRKEGQNVTLSCEQNLNHDAMYWYRQDPGQGLRLIYYSQIVNDFQKGDIAEGYSVSREKKESFPLTVTSAQKNPTAFYLCASSIADPPHGYTFGSGTRLTVV.

The chain employs TRBV11-3 and TRBJ1-1; D is possibly TRBD1 (5 bases). The length of the CDR3 is 13 residues. Looked up from germline, CDR1 is SGHNT and CDR2 is YENEEA. Trimming stripped 4 bases from V and 1 base from J, with 7 bases between. This chain's CDR3 is CASSSRGNTEAFF. CDR3 sequence (DNA): TGTGCCAGCAGCTCGAGGGGGAACACTGAAGCTTTCTTT.

The V gene is TRBV10-3, the J gene TRBJ1-2; D is perhaps TRBD1 (5 bases). Trimming left V 7 bases short and J 2 bases short, with 14 bases between. Germline CDR1 reads ENHRY; CDR2 reads SYGVKD. CDR3 length: 14 residues. The CDR3 loop is CAINPTGTNYGYTF. The CDR3 DNA sequence: TGTGCCATCAACCCCACAGGCACCAACTATGGCTACACCTTC.

The chain links TRBV7-2 to TRBJ1-1, with D unresolved. V lost 1 base and J 9 bases, leaving 15 bases between the germline ends. CDR3 length: 14 amino acids. Germline V gene lookup returns CDR1 SGHTA and CDR2 FQGNSA. The CDR3 region is CASSLVVTSFQAFF. CDR3 bases: TGTGCCAGCAGCTTAGTAGTTACTTCATTCCAAGCTTTCTTT.

This chain links TRBV21-1 with TRBJ2-3; TRBD2 reflects the table's D call only, with no check against the DNA. TRBV21-1 is classified as a pseudogene. The length of the CDR3 is 15 residues. The CDR3 sequence is CAARTSGGSADTQYF. CDR3 DNA: TGTGCCGCAAGGACTAGCGGGGGGTCAGCAGATACGCAGTATTTT.

This clone was seen just once. The gene calls are TRBV5-6 and TRBJ1-2; D gene uncertain. This CDR3 has 13 residues. The germline CDR1 and CDR2 sequences are SGHDT and YYEEEE. The V end lost 0 bases, the J end lost 6 bases, and 9 bases lay between the germline ends. CDR3 nucleotide sequence: TGTGCCAGCAGCTTGGCTGGGGAGGATGGCTACACCTTC. Translation: CASSLAGEDGYTF.

V and J are TRBV30 and TRBJ2-7; no firm D call. Germline V CDR1 and CDR2: GTSNPN, SVGIG (reference sequence). The CDR3 runs 13 residues. V was pared by 2 bases and J by 7 bases, with 15 bases between. The CDR3 nucleotides read TGTGCCTGGAGTCGCTTCCTAGGGTATGAGCAGTACTTC. This encodes CAWSRFLGYEQYF.

This clone was picked up one time. The chain couples TRBV4-2 to TRBJ2-7, with D perhaps matching TRBD1 or TRBD2 (5 bases each). The CDR3 is made up of 13 amino acids. Trimming removed 1 base from V and 5 bases from J, with 9 bases in between. Germline loops: CDR1 LGHNA, CDR2 YNFKEQ. CDR3 nucleotide sequence: TGTGCCAGCAGCCAAGTTGGGGACCACGAGCAGTACTTC. As protein: CASSQVGDHEQYF.

This chain links TRBV6-1 with TRBJ1-3, with D unclear. With 0 bases removed from V and 3 bases from J, the gap between germline ends came to 6 bases. Germline V gene lookup returns CDR1 MNHNS and CDR2 SASEGT. The CDR3 has 14 amino acids. CDR3 protein: CASSEAGYGNTIYF. The DNA of the CDR3 is TGTGCCAGCAGTGAAGCGGGGTATGGAAACACCATATATTTT.

The J gene is TRBJ2-5, the V gene TRBV5-6; 9 nucleotides agree with TRBD2. The CDR3 covers 16 residues. Germline CDR1 SGHDT, CDR2 YYEEEE. The V and J ends lost 0 bases and 1 base, in that order; junction bases with no gene match: 4. The CDR3 protein is CASSLAGGGVQETQYF. The CDR3, as DNA: TGTGCCAGCAGCTTGGCCGGCGGGGGGGTCCAAGAGACCCAGTACTTC.

The rearrangement joins TRBV9 to TRBJ1-2; 9 bases agree with TRBD1. V shed 2 bases and J 5 bases; nucleotides not matched to a gene: 4. The CDR3 has 14 amino acids. Germline-derived CDR1 and CDR2 are SGDLS and YYNGEE. The CDR3 spells CASSVSGTGYGYTF. DNA for the CDR3: TGTGCCAGCAGCGTGTCCGGGACAGGGTATGGCTACACCTTC.

J is TRBJ1-1 and V is TRBV7-9; D is perhaps TRBD1 (5 bases). Germline CDR1 SEHNR, CDR2 FQNEAQ (reference sequence). The CDR3 is made up of 15 amino acids. V was clipped by 2 bases and J by 0 bases, with 10 bases between them. CDR3 sequence: CASSLRGTLNTEAFF. The CDR3 DNA follows: TGTGCCAGCAGCTTACGGGGGACCTTGAACACTGAAGCTTTCTTT.

This chain joins TRBV27 and TRBJ1-1; D unclear. Germline lookup yields CDR1 MNHEY and CDR2 SMNVEV (reference sequence). This CDR3 contains 15 residues. Between the trimmed V and J ends, which lost 0 bases and 2 bases, there was a span of 10 bases. The CDR3 DNA reads TGTGCCAGCAGTTTATCGGTCAGTCCCAACACTGAAGCTTTCTTT. Protein sequence: CASSLSVSPNTEAFF.

The rearrangement joins TRBV6-2 or TRBV6-3 to TRBJ2-7; D not resolved. CDR1 and CDR2 (germline): MNHEY, SVGEGT. The V end lost 2 bases, the J end lost 4 bases, and 3 bases lay between the germline ends. The length of the CDR3 is 11 residues. The CDR3 protein is CASSYLYEQYF. As DNA, the CDR3 is TGTGCCAGCAGTTACCTGTACGAGCAGTACTTC.

The chain recombines TRBV30 with TRBJ2-7, with 7 bases aligning to TRBD1. Germline values: CDR1 GTSNPN, CDR2 SVGIG (reference sequence). The junction had 2 bases not matched to a gene; V was cut back by 2 bases and J by 1 base. CDR3 length: 13 residues. The DNA for the CDR3 is TGTGCCTGGAGTTTGGGACAGTCCTACGAGCAGTACTTC. It translates to CAWSLGQSYEQYF.

This chain uses TRBV29-1 with TRBJ1-1, with TRBD1 as a possible D gene (5 bases). Germline V gives CDR1 SQVTM, CDR2 ANQGSEA. V lost 4 bases to trimming and J lost 6 bases, with 18 bases between them. The CDR3 runs 14 residues. Here the CDR3 DNA reads TGCAGCGTTGTAGGTTCCCAGGGTAGCGCTGAAGCTTTCTTT. Translated: CSVVGSQGSAEAFF.

This clone appeared a few times. The V and J genes are TRBV6-2 or TRBV6-3 and TRBJ2-7; perhaps TRBD1 as D (5 bases). Trimming removed 0 bases from V and 2 bases from J, with 5 bases in between. The germline CDR1 and CDR2 sequences are MNHEY and SVGEGT. The CDR3 is 13 residues long. The CDR3: CASSYSDTYEQYF. CDR3 coding DNA: TGTGCCAGCAGTTACTCGGACACCTACGAGCAGTACTTC.

This chain uses TRBV7-6 with TRBJ2-3; TRBD2 matches 7 bases. V was pared by 5 bases and J by 0 bases, with 8 bases of the junction left unmatched. From germline, CDR1 is SGHVS and CDR2 FNYEAQ. CDR3 length: 16 residues. For the CDR3, the DNA is TGTGCCAGCAGCCACCCGACTAGCCCTAGCACAGATACGCAGTATTTT. Encoded protein: CASSHPTSPSTDTQYF.

This clone occurred once. The V and J genes are TRBV5-4 and TRBJ2-5; either TRBD1 or TRBD2 may supply D (5 bases each). Germline V gene lookup returns CDR1 SGHNT and CDR2 YYREEE (reference sequence). CDR3 size: 15 residues. V gave up 4 bases and J gave up 1 base, with 14 bases separating them. CDR3 region: CASSTGRDGQETQYF. CDR3 nucleotides: TGTGCCAGCAGCACTGGTCGGGACGGCCAAGAGACCCAGTACTTC.